This TCR beta chain was found in a study of T cell responses to AZD1222 COVID-19 vaccine. Libraries were prepared by immunoSEQ multiplex PCR; TCRdb keeps only in-frame clonotypes and omits some of them. This table holds approximately 200,000 clones, around 94% found once. Looked up from germline, CDR1 is MDHEN and CDR2 is SYDVKM. The CDR3 has 15 amino acids. V dropped 5 bases and J dropped 3; count of bases not matched to a gene: 6. The TCR was taken from an adult who received the MenACWY meningococcal vaccine as a control. The rearrangement uses TRBV28 and TRBJ2-7, with 11 positions matching TRBD1. The material was peripheral blood, obtained 28 days after the second dose of the MenACWY control vaccine. CDR3 sequence reads: CASSTPGTGGYEQYF. As DNA, the CDR3 is TGTGCCAGCAGTACGCCCGGGACAGGGGGCTACGAGCAGTACTTC. Filled out from reference TRBV28 and TRBJ2-7, the complete variable domain reads DVKVTQSSRYLVKRTGEKVFLECVQDMDHENMFWYRQDPGLGLRLIYFSYDVKMKEKGDIPEGYSVSREKKERFSLILESASTNQTSMYLCASSTPGTGGYEQYFGPGTRLTVT.